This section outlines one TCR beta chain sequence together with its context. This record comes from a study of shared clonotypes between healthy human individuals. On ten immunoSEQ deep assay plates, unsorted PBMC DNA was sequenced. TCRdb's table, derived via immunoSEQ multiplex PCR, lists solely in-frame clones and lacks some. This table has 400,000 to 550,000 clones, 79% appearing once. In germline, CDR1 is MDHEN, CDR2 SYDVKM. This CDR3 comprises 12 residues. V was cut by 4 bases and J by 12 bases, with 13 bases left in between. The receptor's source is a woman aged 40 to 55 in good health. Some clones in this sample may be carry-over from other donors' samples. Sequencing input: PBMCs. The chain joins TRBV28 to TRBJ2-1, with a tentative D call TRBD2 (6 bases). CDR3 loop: CASSSMGLGQFF. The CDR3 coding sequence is TGTGCCAGCAGTTCGATGGGACTTGGGCAGTTCTTC.